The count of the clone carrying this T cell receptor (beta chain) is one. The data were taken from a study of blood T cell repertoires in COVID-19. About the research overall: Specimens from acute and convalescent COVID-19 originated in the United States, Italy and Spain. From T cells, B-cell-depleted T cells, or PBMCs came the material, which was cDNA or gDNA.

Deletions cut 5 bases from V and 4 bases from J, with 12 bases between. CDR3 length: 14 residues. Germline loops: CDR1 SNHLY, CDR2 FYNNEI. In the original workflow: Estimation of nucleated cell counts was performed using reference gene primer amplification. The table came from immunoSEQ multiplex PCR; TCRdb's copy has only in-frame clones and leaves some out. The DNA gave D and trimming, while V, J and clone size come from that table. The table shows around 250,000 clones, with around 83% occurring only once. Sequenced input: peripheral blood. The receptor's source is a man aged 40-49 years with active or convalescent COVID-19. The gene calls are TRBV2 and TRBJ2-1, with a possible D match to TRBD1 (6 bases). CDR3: CASSRRQEYNEQFF. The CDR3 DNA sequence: TGTGCCAGCAGTAGGCGACAGGAGTACAATGAGCAGTTCTTC. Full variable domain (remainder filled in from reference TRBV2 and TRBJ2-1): EPEVTQTPSHQVTQMGQEVILRCVPISNHLYFYWYRQILGQKVEFLVSFYNNEISEKSEIFDDQFSVERPDGSNFTLKIRSTKLEDSAMYFCASSRRQEYNEQFFGPGTRLTVL.